The 8 T cell receptor beta chains given below trace back to one sample, sequenced in a study of PD-L1 blockade in urothelial cancer. Measured with immunoSEQ multiplex PCR; TCRdb has only the in-frame clones, and not every one. This table has 35,000 to 45,000 clones, roughly 90% appearing once. This material consisted of PBMCs, taken around atezolizumab (anti-PD-L1) treatment. The receptors stem from a man in his sixties or seventies with urothelial cancer.

The chain has TRBV5-1 and TRBJ2-3; the match to TRBD1 covers 8 bases. The CDR3 runs to 16 residues. V was pared by 4 bases and J by 4 bases, with 11 bases of the junction left unmatched. The germline CDR1 and CDR2 sequences are SGHRS and YFSETQ. In nucleotides, the CDR3 is TGCGCCAGCAGCACGTCCGGGACAGGTCAATCAGATACGCAGTATTTT. It specifies CASSTSGTGQSDTQYF.

The rearrangement joins TRBV28 to TRBJ1-2, with 8 nucleotides matching TRBD1. CDR1 and CDR2 (germline): MDHEN, SYDVKM. The CDR3 runs 13 residues. J gave up 6 bases and V 8 bases, and 8 bases lay outside the gene matches. The CDR3 DNA reads TGTGCCAGCCGCGGACAGGGAGTAGATGGCTACACCTTC. Its translation: CASRGQGVDGYTF.

The chain links TRBV7-9 to TRBJ1-1; possibly TRBD1 for D (5 bases). CDR1 SEHNR and CDR2 FQNEAQ come from the germline V gene (reference sequence). The CDR3 contains 14 residues. With 3 bases removed from V and 1 base from J, the gap between germline ends came to 9 bases. CDR3 bases: TGTGCCAGCAGCTTCCCCGGGGGGAACACTGAAGCTTTCTTT. Protein: CASSFPGGNTEAFF.

The chain is built from TRBV28 and TRBJ2-7; tentatively, D is TRBD2 (6 bases). The CDR3 consists of 15 residues. V was clipped by 2 bases and J by 6 bases, with 17 bases between them. Germline-derived CDR1 and CDR2 are MDHEN and SYDVKM. The CDR3 loop reads CASSLKVGRVSEQYF. The CDR3 DNA sequence: TGTGCCAGCAGTTTAAAGGTCGGGAGAGTATCCGAGCAGTACTTC.

The CDR3 here is CASSQDITGGPLETQYF. CDR3 sequence (DNA): TGCGCCAGCAGCCAAGATATAACGGGAGGGCCTCTAGAGACCCAGTACTTC. J is TRBJ2-5 and V is TRBV4-1, with 8 bases matching TRBD2. The V gene's germline CDR1 is MGHRA and CDR2 YSYEKL. V was pared by 0 bases and J by 4 bases, with 10 bases of the junction left unmatched. The CDR3 is 17 residues long.

This clone has just one count. V is TRBV10-3 and J is TRBJ1-1; tentatively, D is TRBD1 (6 bases). Trimming removed 6 bases at V and 7 bases at J, with 15 bases between. Per the germline V gene, CDR1 is ENHRY and CDR2 is SYGVKD. The CDR3 has 13 amino acids. The CDR3 spells CAISRDTGSEAFF. The CDR3 coding sequence is TGTGCCATCAGCCGGGACACGGGTAGTGAAGCTTTCTTT.

This chain joins TRBV9 and TRBJ2-1; tentative D call: TRBD1 (6 bases). This CDR3 is built from 16 residues. Per germline, CDR1 SGDLS and CDR2 YYNGEE. V was trimmed by 1 base and J by 0 bases, leaving 11 bases between them. The CDR3 DNA reads TGTGCCAGCAGCGTAAGTGGGGGCGGCTCCTACAATGAGCAGTTCTTC. This translates into CASSVSGGGSYNEQFF.

This clone was observed a single time. This sequence joins TRBV11-3 and TRBJ2-1, with 10 bases that match TRBD1. Germline V CDR1 and CDR2: SGHNT, YENEEA. V lost 5 bases and J lost 8; bases outside the gene matches: 6. CDR3 length equals 14 residues. The CDR3 loop reads CASSTGTGAHEQFF. The CDR3 nucleotides read TGTGCCAGCAGCACCGGGACAGGGGCCCATGAGCAGTTCTTC.